These 23 T cell receptor beta chains originate from one sample sequenced in a study of blood T cell repertoires in COVID-19. The protocol was immunoSEQ multiplex PCR, while the TCRdb copy is restricted to in-frame clones and leaves out a portion. This sample has about 76,000 clones; 85% occur once, and the top ten carry 11%. Material: peripheral blood. The receptors were sampled from a man in his sixties with COVID-19, enrolled during active disease.

The V call is TRBV19, the J call TRBJ1-5; D not resolved. The CDR3 totals 13 residues. Germline CDR1 and CDR2: LNHDA and SQIVND (reference sequence). The germline V and J ends were trimmed by 5 bases and 3 bases, with 8 bases remaining between them. The DNA for the CDR3 is TGTGCCAGTAGTTTAGCTATCAATCAGCCCCAGCATTTT. Translated: CASSLAINQPQHF. Looking up the rest from reference TRBV19 and TRBJ1-5 gives the full variable domain: DGGITQSPKYLFRKEGQNVTLSCEQNLNHDAMYWYRQDPGQGLRLIYYSQIVNDFQKGDIAEGYSVSREKKESFPLTVTSAQKNPTAFYLCASSLAINQPQHFGDGTRLSIL.

The chain is built from TRBV5-1 and TRBJ2-1, with D possibly being TRBD2 (6 bases). The length of the CDR3 is 16 residues. Trimming pared 4 bases from V and 4 bases from J, leaving 18 bases between. Germline lookup yields CDR1 SGHRS and CDR2 YFSETQ. The CDR3 loop reads CASSVENSGPYNEQFF. CDR3 bases: TGCGCCAGCAGCGTGGAAAATAGCGGCCCGTACAATGAGCAGTTCTTC.

This sequence joins TRBV28 and TRBJ2-5, with 13 bases matching TRBD2. Germline CDR1 reads MDHEN; CDR2 reads SYDVKM. The CDR3 covers 15 residues. V was clipped by 6 bases and J by 6 bases; unmatched bases: 7. The CDR3 sequence: CASSTLAGGWKTQYF. Written as DNA, the CDR3 is TGTGCCAGCAGCACACTAGCGGGAGGGTGGAAGACCCAGTACTTC.

The chain carries TRBV11-2 and TRBJ2-7; 7 nucleotides match TRBD1. V trimming: 5 bases; J trimming: 7 bases; junction bases outside the gene matches: 14. Germline CDR1 SGHAT, CDR2 FQNNGV. The CDR3 runs 15 residues. In DNA form, the CDR3 reads TGTGCCAGCAGCAAGGACAGGTCTCGGAGCGTGGAGCAGTACTTC. It codes for CASSKDRSRSVEQYF.

The chain combines TRBV19 with TRBJ2-3; TRBD2 matches at 13 bases. After removal of 5 bases from V and 5 bases from J, the junction contained 1 base not matched to a gene. Germline CDR1 and CDR2: LNHDA and SQIVND (reference sequence). The CDR3 has 14 residues. CDR3 nucleotides: TGTGCCAGTAGTCGGACTAGCGGGAGAGATACGCAGTATTTT. The encoded protein is CASSRTSGRDTQYF.

The J gene is TRBJ2-7, the V gene TRBV30, with TRBD1 matching over 10 bases. V lost 6 bases to trimming and J lost 5 bases; unmatched junction nucleotides: 4. This CDR3 comprises 12 residues. Looked up from germline, CDR1 is GTSNPN and CDR2 is SVGIG (reference sequence). The CDR3 spells CACDRGQDEQYF. The DNA of the CDR3 is TGTGCCTGTGACAGGGGGCAGGACGAGCAGTACTTC.

J is TRBJ2-2 and V is TRBV12-3 or TRBV12-4; D gene uncertain. Trimming pared 5 bases from V and 8 bases from J, leaving 9 bases between. The CDR3 runs to 12 residues. CDR3 sequence: CASSLPRGELFF. The CDR3 DNA reads as TGTGCCAGCAGTCTACCTAGGGGGGAGCTGTTTTTT.

The CDR3 DNA reads as TGTGCCAGCAGACTACAGGGTGCAGATACGCAGTATTTT. Encoded protein: CASRLQGADTQYF. The V call is TRBV28, the J call TRBJ2-3; possible D gene TRBD1, 6 bases. CDR1 is MDHEN, CDR2 SYDVKM, per germline. Between the trimmed V and J ends, which lost 6 bases and 4 bases, there was a span of 11 bases. This CDR3 contains 13 residues. The variable domain in full, completed from reference TRBV28 and TRBJ2-3, reads DVKVTQSSRYLVKRTGEKVFLECVQDMDHENMFWYRQDPGLGLRLIYFSYDVKMKEKGDIPEGYSVSREKKERFSLILESASTNQTSMYLCASRLQGADTQYFGPGTRLTVL.

The chain links TRBV11-2 to TRBJ2-7; no clear D. Deletions cut 3 bases from V and 3 bases from J, with 3 bases between. CDR3 size: 11 residues. Germline CDR1 is SGHAT and CDR2 is FQNNGV. The CDR3 DNA sequence: TGTGCCAGCAGCTTTAACTACGAGCAGTACTTC. This sequence encodes CASSFNYEQYF.

The chain links TRBV30 to TRBJ2-5, with a tentative D call TRBD1 (5 bases). Trimming cost V 4 bases and J 5 bases, with 17 bases left between them. The CDR3 loop spans 14 amino acids. Germline values: CDR1 GTSNPN, CDR2 SVGIG (reference sequence). The CDR3 sequence: CAWKVLDPGETQYF. The CDR3 DNA reads as TGTGCCTGGAAGGTGCTGGACCCAGGGGAGACCCAGTACTTC.

The V call is TRBV24-1, the J call TRBJ2-1, with TRBD2 identical over 9 bases. CDR1 KGHDR and CDR2 SFDVKD come from the germline V gene. The CDR3 loop spans 15 amino acids. Trimming cost V 3 bases and J 5 bases; bases outside gene matches: 4. The CDR3 is CATSDPGLADNEQFF. CDR3 sequence (DNA): TGTGCCACCAGTGATCCGGGACTAGCAGACAATGAGCAGTTCTTC.

The chain has TRBV7-9 and TRBJ1-2; perhaps TRBD1 as D (5 bases). The CDR3 loop spans 12 amino acids. Per germline, CDR1 SEHNR and CDR2 FQNEAQ (reference sequence). Trimming left V 8 bases short and J 7 bases short, with 14 bases between. The CDR3 protein is CASGGEFGGYTF. The CDR3 DNA follows: TGTGCCAGCGGAGGGGAATTCGGTGGCTACACCTTC.

The rearrangement links TRBV7-2 to TRBJ1-3; D gene unclear. Trimming removed 5 bases at V and 9 bases at J, with 23 bases between. The CDR3 covers 16 residues. From germline, CDR1 is SGHTA and CDR2 FQGNSA. CDR3 region: CASSPSYDRLTSTIYF. The CDR3 DNA sequence: TGTGCCAGCAGCCCGTCTTACGACCGGCTGACAAGCACCATATATTTT.

The sample holds one count of this clone. The V and J genes are TRBV19 and TRBJ1-1; D is perhaps TRBD1 (5 bases). This CDR3 has 15 amino acids. The ends were cut back, 5 bases at V and 0 bases at J, with 13 bases in the middle. Per germline, CDR1 LNHDA and CDR2 SQIVND (reference sequence). CDR3 sequence (DNA): TGTGCCAGTAGTTTTATCAGGGCTCTGAACACTGAAGCTTTCTTT. Its translation is CASSFIRALNTEAFF.

V usage is TRBV19 and J usage is TRBJ2-2; 13 nucleotides line up with TRBD2. The CDR3 is 17 amino acids. Germline CDR1 is LNHDA and CDR2 is SQIVND (reference sequence). V lost 2 bases, J lost 5 bases, and 5 bases stayed unmatched. For the CDR3, the DNA is TGTGCCAGTAGTATAAGGCAACTAGCGGGAGGGACCGGGGAGCTGTTTTTT. The encoded protein is CASSIRQLAGGTGELFF.

The gene calls are TRBV7-9 and TRBJ2-1; 10 nucleotides agree with TRBD1. The V gene end was trimmed by 6 bases and the J gene end by 6 bases; junction bases not matched to a gene: 5. This CDR3 comprises 14 residues. CDR1 is SEHNR, CDR2 FQNEAQ, per germline (reference sequence). The CDR3 region is CASRRDRGRNEQFF. CDR3 DNA: TGTGCCAGCAGGCGGGACAGGGGACGCAATGAGCAGTTCTTC. Looking up the rest from reference TRBV7-9 and TRBJ2-1 gives the full variable domain: DTGVSQNPRHKITKRGQNVTFRCDPISEHNRLYWYRQTLGQGPEFLTYFQNEAQLEKSRLLSDRFSAERPKGSFSTLEIQRTEQGDSAMYLCASRRDRGRNEQFFGPGTRLTVL.

The rearrangement links TRBV5-1 to TRBJ2-3; 7 bases align to TRBD1. With V trimmed by 4 bases and J by 3 bases, 20 bases remained unmatched. Germline loops: CDR1 SGHRS, CDR2 YFSETQ. The CDR3 consists of 19 residues. CDR3 nucleotides: TGCGCCAGCAGCCGGGGACAGCCCTCGCCCATATTCCGGACAGATACGCAGTATTTT. It translates to CASSRGQPSPIFRTDTQYF.

The rearrangement joins TRBV5-1 to TRBJ1-2; 11 nucleotides agree with TRBD1. This CDR3 region has 15 residues. From germline, CDR1 is SGHRS and CDR2 YFSETQ. V shed 3 bases and J 8 bases; nucleotides not matched to a gene: 9. CDR3 sequence reads: CASSSSRDRGDGYTF. The CDR3 bases are TGCGCCAGCAGCTCGTCCCGGGACAGGGGGGACGGCTACACCTTC.

The DNA of the CDR3 is TGTGCCAGCAATCAGGCGGGAGGAAACACCATATATTTT. Protein sequence: CASNQAGGNTIYF. The chain combines TRBV5-4 with TRBJ1-3, with no clear D. Per germline, CDR1 SGHNT and CDR2 YYREEE (reference sequence). CDR3 length equals 13 residues. Trimming stripped 6 bases from V and 4 bases from J, with 11 bases between.

This sequence joins TRBV29-1 and TRBJ2-7; tentatively, D is TRBD2 (5 bases). The CDR3 loop spans 14 amino acids. The V and J ends lost 5 bases and 5 bases respectively, with 19 bases between them. The germline V gene encodes CDR1 SQVTM and CDR2 ANQGSEA. CDR3 DNA sequence: TGCAGCGTTTCCCGACTATCCCATGGCGACGAGCAGTACTTC. Protein: CSVSRLSHGDEQYF.

This rearrangement joins TRBV7-9 to TRBJ1-4, with 8 bases lining up with TRBD1. This CDR3 is 16 amino acids long. With 4 bases clipped from V and 4 bases from J, the junction kept 8 bases outside the gene matches. CDR1 is SEHNR, CDR2 FQNEAQ, per germline (reference sequence). The CDR3 DNA sequence: TGTGCCAGCAGCTACCACCGAGGGACAGGTAATGAAAAACTGTTTTTT. This gives the protein CASSYHRGTGNEKLFF.

This clone has just a few counts. J is TRBJ2-2 and V is TRBV11-3, with a possible D match to TRBD2 (5 bases). The germline gives CDR1 SGHNT, CDR2 YENEEA. The CDR3 runs to 13 residues. Between the trimmed V and J ends, which lost 0 bases and 8 bases, there was a span of 7 bases. In nucleotides, the CDR3 is TGTGCCAGCAGCTTAGAAAGGAGGGGGGAGCTGTTTTTT. Its translation: CASSLERRGELFF.

This clone was seen only a few times. V gene TRBV5-1 combines with J gene TRBJ2-2, with 8 bases identical to TRBD1. The CDR3 runs 15 residues. CDR1 and CDR2 from the germline V gene are SGHRS and YFSETQ. With V trimmed by 1 base and J by 6 bases, 5 bases remained unmatched. CDR3 protein: CASSLSQGAAGELFF. The CDR3 nucleotides read TGCGCCAGCAGCTTGAGCCAGGGGGCTGCCGGGGAGCTGTTTTTT.